This T cell receptor (beta chain) was sequenced for a study of identical twins. Broader study findings: Beta out-of-frame sequences displayed a weaker excess of sharing between twins.

Via MiXCR, TCRdb re-called the 5' RACE reads, giving one row per CDR3 protein. The sample gives about 890,000 distinct CDR3 sequences, roughly 12% of which show up once; around 1.5% is in the top ten. For this clonotype: The antigen remains undetermined.

The germline gives CDR1 SQVTM, CDR2 ANQGSEA. V shed 3 bases and J shed 7 bases, with 13 bases lying between them. CDR3 length: 12 residues. The same data also went into a second study, on yellow fever vaccine responses in identical twins.

Sequencing was done on a sample of PBMCs. This receptor was obtained from a woman under 30 in good health. The genes are TRBV29-1 and TRBJ2-7; D gene unclear. The DNA for the CDR3 is TGCAGCGTTGACTCCCCGCATTCAGAGCAGTACTTC. Protein: CSVDSPHSEQYF.